These 20 T cell receptor beta chains were sequenced from one sample in a study of blood T cell repertoires in COVID-19. The method was immunoSEQ multiplex PCR; TCRdb's version includes in-frame clones alone and lacks a portion of them. The sample consists of around 100,000 clones, roughly 88% of them appearing once. Sequenced sample: peripheral blood. Every receptor here comes from a man aged 18 to 30 with COVID-19, enrolled during active disease.

The chain combines TRBV5-1 with TRBJ2-2; D is possibly TRBD1 (6 bases). Per the germline V gene, CDR1 is SGHRS and CDR2 is YFSETQ. CDR3 size: 14 residues. V was shortened by 5 bases and J by 7 bases, with 15 bases between the two germline ends. CDR3 in amino acids: CASRSGVQNGELFF. The CDR3, as DNA: TGCGCCAGCAGGTCAGGGGTACAGAACGGGGAGCTGTTTTTT. The full variable domain, its missing parts supplied by reference TRBV5-1 and TRBJ2-2, is KAGVTQTPRYLIKTRGQQVTLSCSPISGHRSVSWYQQTPGQGLQFLFEYFSETQRNKGNFPGRFSGRQFSNSRSEMNVSTLELGDSALYLCASRSGVQNGELFFGEGSRLTVL.

The chain links TRBV27 to TRBJ1-2; TRBD1 is a possible D gene (5 bases). The V end was cut by 0 bases, the J end by 7 bases, with 9 bases between. Germline CDR1 reads MNHEY; CDR2 reads SMNVEV (reference sequence). This CDR3 has 13 amino acids. CDR3 in amino acids: CASSLSRGGGYTF. The CDR3 DNA follows: TGTGCCAGCAGTTTATCACGCGGGGGTGGCTACACCTTC.

J is TRBJ2-7 and V is TRBV7-4, with 11 bases aligning to TRBD2. This CDR3 has 15 amino acids. The trim removed 5 bases at V and 3 bases at J, leaving 6 bases unmatched. From germline, CDR1 is SGHVT and CDR2 SQSDAQ. CDR3 region: CASSTSGGSDYEQYF. CDR3 DNA: TGTGCCAGCAGCACTAGCGGGGGTTCTGACTACGAGCAGTACTTC.

The chain has TRBV28 and TRBJ1-1; 10 bases are a match to TRBD1. Trimming took 6 bases from V and 5 from J; bases not matched to a gene: 3. Germline V lookup: CDR1 MDHEN, CDR2 SYDVKM. The length of the CDR3 is 13 residues. CDR3 in amino acids: CASRVDRGTEAFF. CDR3 in DNA: TGTGCCAGCAGGGTGGACAGGGGGACTGAAGCTTTCTTT.

The rearrangement joins TRBV5-4 to TRBJ2-5; no reliable D call. The length of the CDR3 is 15 residues. The germline V gene has CDR1 SGHNT and CDR2 YYREEE (reference sequence). Trimming cost V 1 base and J 2 bases, with 12 bases left between them. CDR3 sequence reads: CASSLSPGTQETQYF. The CDR3, as DNA: TGTGCCAGCAGCTTGTCGCCAGGAACGCAAGAGACCCAGTACTTC.

As to this clone: The junction departs from the called germline gene at one end, perhaps through a read error. In nucleotides, the CDR3 is TGTGCCATCAGTGACGGGGGTGTAGCGGGAGTCTCCCACGAGCAGTACTTC. Protein: CAISDGGVAGVSHEQYF. The rearrangement uses TRBV10-3 and TRBJ2-7; 9 nucleotides line up with TRBD2. The germline gives CDR1 ENHRY, CDR2 SYGVKD. This CDR3 is built from 17 residues.

The V gene is TRBV28, the J gene TRBJ2-1; 7 nucleotides align to TRBD1. This CDR3 region has 16 residues. Germline V gene sequence: CDR1 MDHEN, CDR2 SYDVKM. Trimming at V came to 3 bases and at J to 7 bases, leaving 12 bases not matched to a gene. CDR3 sequence (DNA): TGTGCCAGCAGTTTGCCTATAGGGGGCAATGTGAATGAGCAGTTCTTC. As protein: CASSLPIGGNVNEQFF.

The rearrangement links TRBV5-6 to TRBJ2-1; D is possibly TRBD1 (6 bases). CDR1 and CDR2 (germline): SGHDT, YYEEEE. The CDR3 has 17 residues. The V gene lost 5 bases and the J gene lost 2 bases, with 20 bases spanning the gap. Here the CDR3 reads CASSPEPGVRAYNEQFF. CDR3 bases: TGTGCCAGCAGTCCGGAGCCAGGGGTTAGGGCCTACAATGAGCAGTTCTTC.

The rearrangement links TRBV11-2 to TRBJ1-2; D unclear. V shed 4 bases and J shed 4 bases, with 10 bases lying between them. In germline, CDR1 is SGHAT, CDR2 FQNNGV. The CDR3 totals 13 residues. This CDR3 is CASSYDGLYGYTF. The CDR3 region has the DNA TGTGCCAGCAGCTATGACGGACTCTATGGCTACACCTTC.

This rearrangement joins TRBV19 to TRBJ2-3; 9 bases line up with TRBD2. The ends lost 5 bases at V and 1 base at J; junction bases unmatched: 4. Looked up from germline, CDR1 is LNHDA and CDR2 is SQIVND (reference sequence). The length of the CDR3 is 15 residues. The CDR3 coding sequence is TGTGCCAGTAGTCTCCGGACTAGCGGCACAGATACGCAGTATTTT. This encodes CASSLRTSGTDTQYF.

The chain joins TRBV29-1 to TRBJ2-5, with D possibly being TRBD1 (5 bases). CDR3 length: 13 residues. V was clipped by 4 bases and J by 5 bases, with 14 bases between them. Germline loops: CDR1 SQVTM, CDR2 ANQGSEA. CDR3 in amino acids: CSVATVSIETQYF. CDR3 DNA sequence: TGCAGCGTTGCGACAGTTTCAATTGAGACCCAGTACTTC.

The chain is built from TRBV12-3 or TRBV12-4 and TRBJ1-1; weak D call: TRBD1 (6 bases). This CDR3 spans 12 amino acids. The germline V and J ends were trimmed by 8 bases and 12 bases, with 19 bases remaining between them. The DNA for the CDR3 is TGTGCCAGCCGGGTGGGGGCTCGGGAAACTTTCTTT. As protein: CASRVGARETFF.

This sequence joins TRBV5-1 and TRBJ2-7; 11 bases align to TRBD1. V shed 4 bases and J 6 bases; nucleotides not matched to a gene: 12. CDR3 length: 16 amino acids. The V gene's germline CDR1 is SGHRS and CDR2 YFSETQ. This CDR3 reads CASSIAPGQGVFEQYF. The DNA for the CDR3 is TGCGCCAGCAGCATAGCTCCGGGACAGGGGGTGTTCGAGCAGTACTTC. The full variable domain, with the rest looked up from reference TRBV5-1 and TRBJ2-7, is KAGVTQTPRYLIKTRGQQVTLSCSPISGHRSVSWYQQTPGQGLQFLFEYFSETQRNKGNFPGRFSGRQFSNSRSEMNVSTLELGDSALYLCASSIAPGQGVFEQYFGPGTRLTVT.

A single count supports this clone. This chain links TRBV5-1 with TRBJ2-7; TRBD2 aligns across 14 bases. J gave up 4 bases and V 3 bases, and 3 bases lay outside the gene matches. The CDR3 is made up of 15 amino acids. The germline V gene encodes CDR1 SGHRS and CDR2 YFSETQ. The CDR3 DNA is TGCGCCAGCAGCTGGGGGACTAGCGGGAGTTACGAGCAGTACTTC. Translation gives CASSWGTSGSYEQYF.

The gene calls are TRBV5-6 and TRBJ2-1, with 10 bases fitting TRBD2. The CDR3 is 15 amino acids. CDR1 and CDR2 (germline): SGHDT, YYEEEE. V lost 1 base to trimming and J lost 6 bases; unmatched junction nucleotides: 4. The CDR3: CASSLTSGTANEQFF. Written as DNA, the CDR3 is TGTGCCAGCAGCTTGACTAGCGGGACCGCCAATGAGCAGTTCTTC.

The V gene is TRBV2, the J gene TRBJ2-7; D ambiguous. Trimming took 4 bases from V and 5 from J, leaving 6 bases between them. Germline V gene lookup returns CDR1 SNHLY and CDR2 FYNNEI. The CDR3 spans 11 residues. CDR3 sequence reads: CASSGSDEQYF. The CDR3 DNA is TGTGCCAGCAGTGGTTCCGACGAGCAGTACTTC.

This clone occurred once. The V gene is TRBV28, the J gene TRBJ2-7, with a tentative D call TRBD1 (5 bases). CDR3 size: 15 residues. CDR1 is MDHEN, CDR2 SYDVKM, per germline. V shed 10 bases and J shed 5 bases, with 24 bases lying between them. CDR3 DNA: TGTGCCACCGCCCGATCCAGGGTAATCCTTAACGAGCAGTACTTC. It translates to CATARSRVILNEQYF.

The chain carries TRBV28 and TRBJ1-5; the match to TRBD1 covers 7 bases. The CDR3 loop spans 16 amino acids. V shed 4 bases, J shed 1 base, and the junction held 7 bases outside the gene matches. Germline assignment: CDR1 MDHEN and CDR2 SYDVKM. The CDR3 DNA reads as TGTGCCAGCAGTTCCCTGACAGGGCGAAGCAATCAGCCCCAGCATTTT. Protein sequence: CASSSLTGRSNQPQHF.

V gene TRBV19 combines with J gene TRBJ2-2; 14 positions match TRBD2. The CDR3 is 20 amino acids. Germline V gives CDR1 LNHDA, CDR2 SQIVND (reference sequence). V dropped 3 bases and J dropped 3; count of bases not matched to a gene: 12. Written as DNA, the CDR3 is TGTGCCAGTAGTATGGGGCTCGGGACTAGCGGGAGAGACTACACCGGGGAGCTGTTTTTT. This sequence encodes CASSMGLGTSGRDYTGELFF. The variable domain in full, with the rest retrieved from reference TRBV19 and TRBJ2-2, is DGGITQSPKYLFRKEGQNVTLSCEQNLNHDAMYWYRQDPGQGLRLIYYSQIVNDFQKGDIAEGYSVSREKKESFPLTVTSAQKNPTAFYLCASSMGLGTSGRDYTGELFFGEGSRLTVL.

The gene calls are TRBV28 and TRBJ1-2; D not certain. This CDR3 has 12 residues. Deletions cut 4 bases from V and 7 bases from J, with 10 bases between. Germline lookup yields CDR1 MDHEN and CDR2 SYDVKM. The CDR3 bases are TGTGCCAGCAGTTCCCCCCCCGGTGGCTACACCTTC. This codes for CASSSPPGGYTF.